The clone carrying this T cell receptor (beta chain) was detected a few times. What it recognizes is unknown. The sample belongs to a study of post-analysis software for immune sequencing data. Study-wide points: Under the F measure, samples that were prepared in one batch clustered strongly together. About 5 TRBV segments appeared more often in patients than in controls, and TRBV5-6, TRBV5-1 and TRBV20-1 were among these. Relative to controls, patients with multiple sclerosis showed significantly lower normalized Chao1 diversity.

Tagging with unique molecular identifiers was a feature of the TCR beta cDNA libraries. TCRdb called the PCR reads again in MiXCR, with one record for every CDR3 protein. Among more than 450,000 distinct CDR3 sequences listed, 30% to 40% were seen once. The germline gives CDR1 DFQATT, CDR2 SNEGSKA (reference sequence). Trimming cost V 3 bases and J 4 bases, with 8 bases left between them. The CDR3 extends over 12 amino acids. The specimen sequenced was blood. This sequence was found in a girl aged 2-17 years with multiple sclerosis. The chain combines TRBV20-1 with TRBJ2-3; D gene ambiguous. The CDR3 DNA is TGCAGTGCTAGGCAGGCGGCAGATACGCAGTATTTT. Protein sequence: CSARQAADTQYF.